A selection of T cell receptor beta chains follows, all from one sample in a study of early T cells in non-severe SARS-CoV-2 infection. TCRdb reprocessed the 5' RACE reads via MiXCR and lists one record per CDR3 protein. Seen here are 100,000 to 140,000 distinct CDR3 sequences, 11% observed once, and the top ten hold roughly 8%. Sequenced sample: whole blood. The source is an adult who was a healthcare worker with PCR-confirmed SARS-CoV-2 infection or an uninfected control (not recorded which). Both conserved end residues are part of each CDR3. D genes are given only for firm matches. Clone size, where shown, is once, few, many, or a class for clones that have expanded.

size	D	J	V	DNA	CDR3
many	.	TRBJ1-5	TRBV6-6	TGTGCCAGCATCAACCGAGGGCCCCAGCATTTT	CASINRGPQHF
many	.	TRBJ2-3	TRBV18	TGTGCCAGCTCACTGACCGGGGAGGATACGCAGTATTTT	CASSLTGEDTQYF
.	.	TRBJ1-5	TRBV20-1	TGCAGTGCTAGGGGGCCCTCTGTTGGCAATCAGCCCCAGCATTTT	CSARGPSVGNQPQHF
many	.	TRBJ2-7	TRBV7-6	TGTGCCAGCAGCTTATCTGGGACGGGAAGCTCCTACGAGCAGTACTTC	CASSLSGTGSSYEQYF
few	.	TRBJ2-5	TRBV27	TGTGCCAGCAGTGGACATTCAGGGCGAGAGACCCAGTACTTC	CASSGHSGRETQYF
few	.	TRBJ2-7	TRBV6-5	TGTGCCAGCAGTTACTCTCACGAGCAGTACTTC	CASSYSHEQYF
.	.	TRBJ2-7	TRBV11-2	TGTGCCAGCAACCTGGCCGGGCCTTCCTACGAGCAGTACTTC	CASNLAGPSYEQYF
few	.	TRBJ2-3	TRBV7-2	TGTGCCAGCAGCTTAGTGGGGGCGCGTATTACGACAGATACGCAGTATTTT	CASSLVGARITTDTQYF
.	.	TRBJ2-5	TRBV20-1	TGCAGTGCTAGTAACGGCAGGGAAGGGACCCAGTACTTC	CSASNGREGTQYF
few	TRBD1	TRBJ1-4	TRBV7-6	TGTGCCAGCAGCCGAAAAATATCCGCGGACAGGCGTAATGAAAAACTGTTTTTT	CASSRKISADRRNEKLFF
few	TRBD2	TRBJ2-2	TRBV11-3	TGTGCCAGCAGCTCGGGACTACCAACGGGCGGGGAGCTGTTTTTT	CASSSGLPTGGELFF
few	TRBD2	TRBJ2-1	TRBV27	TGTGCCAGCAGTTTGCGAAGCGGGAGGTCATACAATGAGCAGTTCTTC	CASSLRSGRSYNEQFF
.	.	TRBJ1-1	TRBV9	TGTGCCAGCAGCCTCAAGGAATATGAAGCTTTCTTT	CASSLKEYEAFF
many	.	TRBJ2-2	TRBV7-3	TGTGCCAGCAGCCCCCATCGCGGTGCGAACACCGGGGAGCTGTTTTTT	CASSPHRGANTGELFF
few	.	TRBJ1-6	TRBV20-1	TGCAGTGCTTCCCGTAGTGACAGCGACTCACCCCTCCACTTT	CSASRSDSDSPLHF
many	.	TRBJ1-3	TRBV4-1	TGCGCCAGCAGCCAAGGAGGTCGCAAAAAACCGTCTGGAAACACCATATATTTT	CASSQGGRKKPSGNTIYF
many	TRBD2	TRBJ2-7	TRBV20-1	TGCAGTGCTAGTAAACCGGGACTAGCGGGACTAGCGATCTCCTACGAGCAGTACTTC	CSASKPGLAGLAISYEQYF
.	.	TRBJ2-1	TRBV5-1	TGCGCCAGCAGCCGCCCCCGAGGGACAAACCGCAATGAGCAGTTCTTC	CASSRPRGTNRNEQFF
once	.	TRBJ2-1	TRBV3-1	TGTGCCAGCAGCCAAGTGAGGAGTGAGCAGTCCTTC	CASSQVRSEQSF
.	.	TRBJ2-1	TRBV25-1	TGTGCCAGCAGCCTAAGGGTTCGGGGTGATGAGCAGTTCTTC	CASSLRVRGDEQFF
many	.	TRBJ2-1	TRBV6-5	TGTGCCAGCAGTTATCAACTGTCCTACAATGAGCAGTTCTTC	CASSYQLSYNEQFF
many	TRBD2	TRBJ2-7	TRBV6-4	TGTGCCAGCAGTGACCCTAAGACTAGCGGGCCTTACGCAAACTCCTACGAGCAGTACTTC	CASSDPKTSGPYANSYEQYF
many	TRBD2	TRBJ2-1	TRBV4-1	TGCGCCAGCAGCCAAGCACTAGCGGGAGGGAAGCAGTTCTTC	CASSQALAGGKQFF
many	TRBD2	TRBJ2-3	TRBV7-7	TGTGCCAGCAGCTTGGGCGGGAGTAGGACAGATACGCAGTATTTT	CASSLGGSRTDTQYF
.	.	TRBJ2-3	TRBV11-3	TGTGCCAGCAGCCAGGTCAGAACGGTTACTGACACAGATACGCAGTATTTT	CASSQVRTVTDTDTQYF
many	TRBD1	TRBJ2-2	TRBV6-2/TRBV6-3	TGTGCCAGCAGCTTTAAGCGTCGACAGGGGGTCACCGGGGAGCTGTTTTTT	CASSFKRRQGVTGELFF
.	.	TRBJ1-2	TRBV7-9	TGTGCCAGCAGCCCTAGGGACGGCTCCTATGGCTACACCTTC	CASSPRDGSYGYTF
few	.	TRBJ2-7	TRBV5-4	TGTGCCAGCAGCTTACTCGGGGGACCCCCCGAGCAGTACTTC	CASSLLGGPPEQYF
many	TRBD2	TRBJ2-1	TRBV4-3	TGCGCCAGCAGCCAGGTACTAGCGGGGGACAATGAGCAGTTCTTC	CASSQVLAGDNEQFF
many	.	TRBJ2-1	TRBV19	TGTGCCAGTAGTATAGACCCAGCCATCGACAATGAGCAGTTCTTC	CASSIDPAIDNEQFF
many	TRBD2	TRBJ2-1	TRBV2	TGTGCCAGCATCGCGCTCGGCGGGAGTAATGAGCAGTTCTTC	CASIALGGSNEQFF
few	.	TRBJ2-7	TRBV6-1	TGTGCCAGCAAGTTCGGGGAAGGTTCCTACGAGCAGTACTTC	CASKFGEGSYEQYF
many	.	TRBJ2-3	TRBV5-4	TGTGCCAGCAGCGGTGCAGAAACAGATACGCAGTATTTT	CASSGAETDTQYF
.	.	TRBJ2-7	TRBV19	TGTGCCAGTACCCCACTACAGGGAGGCCCCTACGAGCAGTACTTC	CASTPLQGGPYEQYF
.	TRBD1	TRBJ2-1	TRBV7-2	TGTGCCAGCAGCGCAATCATTCCTCGGGACAGTTACAATGAGCAGTTCTTC	CASSAIIPRDSYNEQFF
many	.	TRBJ2-3	TRBV11-2	TGTGCCAGCAGCTTGGGTGCGTCTACCTCACCCTTAGATACGCAGTATTTT	CASSLGASTSPLDTQYF
.	.	TRBJ2-3	TRBV7-9	TGTGCCAGCAGCGTACCCTCGCGGGGTACGCAGTATTTT	CASSVPSRGTQYF
few	TRBD1	TRBJ2-2	TRBV7-9	TGTGCCAGCAGCCTCAACAGGGGTGACACCGGGGAGCTGTTTTTT	CASSLNRGDTGELFF
many	TRBD1	TRBJ2-1	TRBV29-1	TGCAGCGCGGGGACAGCTTCCTACAATGAGCAGTTCTTC	CSAGTASYNEQFF
.	.	TRBJ2-1	TRBV4-1	TGCGCCAGCAGCCCCCAGACCACAACCCCTTACAATGAGCAGTTCTTC	CASSPQTTTPYNEQFF